The T cell receptor (beta chain) under discussion was sequenced for a study of OX40 agonist ivuxolimab in advanced cancers. Overall study: It was permissible to have had prior anti-PD-1, anti-PD-L1 or anti-CTLA-4 therapy, and approximately 41% had some.

The V end was cut by 5 bases, the J end by 0 bases, with 12 bases between. Germline-derived CDR1 and CDR2 are MNHEY and SMNVEV (reference sequence). This CDR3 region has 15 residues. Findings and limits, study-wide: Within 6 weeks, CD4+ and CD8+ blood T cells expanded clonally at 0.1 to 3.0 mg/kg. On average, CD8+ T cells had more expanded clones than CD4+.

This clone was found once. Antigen unknown. The data were produced by immunoSEQ multiplex PCR, yet TCRdb's version contains in-frame clones alone and is incomplete. Of roughly 45,000 clones in the sample, 88% were seen once. The source is an adult with an advanced solid tumor such as melanoma, head and neck, liver or kidney cancer. The V gene is TRBV27, the J gene TRBJ2-3; a weak D match, TRBD2 (5 bases). This specimen was CD4+ or CD8+ T cells sorted from blood, taken in a trial of the OX40 agonist ivuxolimab. As DNA, the CDR3 is TGTGCCAGCAGTCCCCGGGAACCGAGCACAGATACGCAGTATTTT. Translating it yields CASSPREPSTDTQYF.